The T cell receptor beta chain described here comes from a study of chemoradiotherapy in HPV16-positive cancers. This clone appeared a few times. Assay used: immunoSEQ multiplex PCR; TCRdb lists only in-frame clones, some missing. The repertoire holds around 13,000 clones, with approximately 75% as singletons. The CDR3 has 14 amino acids. The ends were cut back, 7 bases at V and 0 bases at J, with 12 bases in the middle. Germline V CDR1 and CDR2: MNHNS, SASEGT. This sample was gathered from a patient who underwent chemoradiotherapy. The chain uses TRBV6-1 and TRBJ1-2; no firm D call. The source of this sequence is a human donor with HPV-associated anogenital cancer. The CDR3 DNA follows: TGTGCCAGCACCCGGACTGATTCTAACTATGGCTACACCTTC. Encoded protein: CASTRTDSNYGYTF.